The TCR beta chain described here comes from a study of cytomegalovirus exposure and HLA in healthy donors. General study points: Both high specificity and high sensitivity reportedly marked the classifier's diagnosis of cytomegalovirus status. Over 150 TCR beta chains were listed as cytomegalovirus-associated. Rarity held for most TCR sequences, but there were some public TCRs that occurred in many donors. In vitro, three CMV-associated chains proved specific for CMV antigens.

Remarks on this clone: What it binds is unknown.

Sequencing was performed with immunoSEQ multiplex PCR; in TCRdb, only in-frame clones are kept and a portion is missing. The sample holds about 140,000 clones, just over 85% seen once. The V and J ends lost 1 base and 6 bases respectively, with 12 bases between them. CDR3 length equals 14 residues. Per the germline V gene, CDR1 is SGHTA and CDR2 is FQGNSA. Sequences were obtained from PBMCs. The sequence came from a woman younger than 30 in good health and CMV-seropositive. This rearrangement joins TRBV7-2 to TRBJ1-2, with D uncertain. The CDR3 reads CASSLGSGVDGYTF. CDR3 nucleotides: TGTGCCAGCAGCTTAGGATCGGGAGTTGATGGCTACACCTTC.